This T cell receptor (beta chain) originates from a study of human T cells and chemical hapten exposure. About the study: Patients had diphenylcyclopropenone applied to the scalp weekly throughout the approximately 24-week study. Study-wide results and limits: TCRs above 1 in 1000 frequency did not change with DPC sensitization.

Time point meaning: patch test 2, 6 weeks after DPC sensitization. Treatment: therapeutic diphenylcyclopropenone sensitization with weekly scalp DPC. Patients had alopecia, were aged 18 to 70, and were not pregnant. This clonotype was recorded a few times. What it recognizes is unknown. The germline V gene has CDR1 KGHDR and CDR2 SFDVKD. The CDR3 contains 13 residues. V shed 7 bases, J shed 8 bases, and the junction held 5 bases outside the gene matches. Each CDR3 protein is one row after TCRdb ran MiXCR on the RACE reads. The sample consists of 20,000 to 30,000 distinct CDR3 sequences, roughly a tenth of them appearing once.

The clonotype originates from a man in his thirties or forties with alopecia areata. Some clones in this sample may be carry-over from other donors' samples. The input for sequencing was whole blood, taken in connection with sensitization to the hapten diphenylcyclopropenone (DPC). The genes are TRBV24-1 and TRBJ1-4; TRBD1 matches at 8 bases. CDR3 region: CATSQGAGEKLFF. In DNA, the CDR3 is TGTGCCACCAGCCAGGGGGCGGGAGAAAAACTGTTTTTT.